Listed below are T cell receptor beta chains from one sample, sequenced in a study of Graves' ophthalmopathy and Graves' hyperthyroidism. In TCRdb, the multiplex PCR reads were re-called with MiXCR into one record per CDR3 protein. The table shows nearly 400,000 distinct CDR3 sequences, with 15% to 20% occurring only once. The sequenced material came from peripheral blood. Receptors originate from a woman aged 18-35 years with Graves' ophthalmopathy. CDR3s include the opening cysteine and the closing phenylalanine or tryptophan. The order of the fields is J gene, clone size, D gene, V gene, CDR3 DNA, CDR3 protein. The D gene is left open where the match is weak. Not every row has a clone size; where given, it reads once, few, many or a size class.

>TRBJ2-7|many|-|TRBV12-3/TRBV12-4
TGTGCCAGCAGTCACCGGGTCTACTACGAGCAGTACTTC
CASSHRVYYEQYF
>TRBJ2-7|many|TRBD1|TRBV10-3
TGTGCCATCAGTGGGGAGGGACAGGGAGCTTACGAGCAGTACTTC
CAISGEGQGAYEQYF
>TRBJ1-6|many|-|TRBV10-3
TGTGCCATCAGTGAGTATGGCAGGGGCGGCTCACCCCTCCACTTT
CAISEYGRGGSPLHF
>TRBJ2-3|many|-|TRBV7-8
TGTGCCAGCAGCTTATCACCGGGGGTCTCTAGCACAGATACGCAGTATTTT
CASSLSPGVSSTDTQYF
>TRBJ2-7|many|-|TRBV19
TGTGCCAGTAGTCCCTGGGGCAGGGGGGCCTACGAGCAGTACTTC
CASSPWGRGAYEQYF
>TRBJ2-5|many|-|TRBV28
TGTGCCAGCAGCTCCCTGGGGGAGGCGGCGACCCAGTACTTC
CASSSLGEAATQYF
>TRBJ1-2|-|-|TRBV28
TGTGCCAGCTCAAGGCAGGGAGACTACACCTTC
CASSRQGDYTF
>TRBJ1-1|many|TRBD1|TRBV4-3
TGCGCCAGCAGCCAAGTAGCAGGGGGCTATGCTGAAGCTTTCTTT
CASSQVAGGYAEAFF
>TRBJ2-2|many|TRBD1|TRBV12-3/TRBV12-4
TGTGCCAGCAGTTTATTGCAGGCAGGGGGCTTAGTAGACGGGGAGCTGTTTTTT
CASSLLQAGGLVDGELFF
>TRBJ2-2|many|-|TRBV7-2
TGTGCCAGCAGCTTAGCCCTAACTACCGGGGAGCTGTTTTTT
CASSLALTTGELFF
>TRBJ2-4|-|TRBD2|TRBV7-2
TGTGCCAGCAGCTTAACCCTAGCGGGAGGGCCAGAAAACATTCAGTACTTC
CASSLTLAGGPENIQYF
>TRBJ2-7|many|TRBD2|TRBV20-1
TGCAGTGCTAGCCCCGGACTAGCGGTCTACGAGCAGTACTTC
CSASPGLAVYEQYF
>TRBJ2-7|many|-|TRBV15
TGTGCCACCAGCAGAGATGGGCGCGACAGGCCTATTACCTACGAGCAGTACTTC
CATSRDGRDRPITYEQYF
>TRBJ1-6|many|-|TRBV15
TGTGCCACCAGCAGAGAAACCCAGGGAGCACCCCTCCACTTT
CATSRETQGAPLHF
>TRBJ2-5|many|TRBD2|TRBV20-1
TGCAGTGCTAGAGATGGGCTAGCGGGGGGCCTTGAAGAGACCCAGTACTTC
CSARDGLAGGLEETQYF
>TRBJ2-3|many|-|TRBV7-2
TGTGCCAGCAGCTTAGTAGCCGGCGCAGATACGCAGTATTTT
CASSLVAGADTQYF
>TRBJ2-5|many|TRBD2|TRBV30
TGTGCCTGGAGTGTTACTAGCGGGGGCGAGGATCAAGAGACCCAGTACTTC
CAWSVTSGGEDQETQYF
>TRBJ1-2|many|-|TRBV25-1
TGTGCCAGCAGTGAATTCAGCTACGGCTACACCTTC
CASSEFSYGYTF